This T cell receptor beta chain was documented in a study of blood T cells in healthy people across ages. This clonotype was counted only a few times. Using a J-beta primer mix together with a sample-barcoded 5' primer, a second PCR was run for roughly 6 to 11 cycles. TCRdb used MiXCR to reprocess the 5' RACE reads, holding one entry per CDR3 protein. The sample holds around 1,000,000 distinct CDR3 sequences, roughly a quarter seen once. V shed 2 bases and J shed 0 bases, with 10 bases lying between them. Germline lookup yields CDR1 MNHNY and CDR2 SVGAGI (reference sequence). This CDR3 is 15 amino acids long. This sample also belongs to another study, concerning T cells of mothers and their children.

The sequence came from a girl aged 2 to 9 in good health. Source material: blood. V usage is TRBV6-6 and J usage is TRBJ1-1, with D tentatively TRBD1 (5 bases). The CDR3 nucleotides are TGTGCCAGCAGTTACCAGCAGGGCGTGAACACTGAAGCTTTCTTT. Its protein product is CASSYQQGVNTEAFF.